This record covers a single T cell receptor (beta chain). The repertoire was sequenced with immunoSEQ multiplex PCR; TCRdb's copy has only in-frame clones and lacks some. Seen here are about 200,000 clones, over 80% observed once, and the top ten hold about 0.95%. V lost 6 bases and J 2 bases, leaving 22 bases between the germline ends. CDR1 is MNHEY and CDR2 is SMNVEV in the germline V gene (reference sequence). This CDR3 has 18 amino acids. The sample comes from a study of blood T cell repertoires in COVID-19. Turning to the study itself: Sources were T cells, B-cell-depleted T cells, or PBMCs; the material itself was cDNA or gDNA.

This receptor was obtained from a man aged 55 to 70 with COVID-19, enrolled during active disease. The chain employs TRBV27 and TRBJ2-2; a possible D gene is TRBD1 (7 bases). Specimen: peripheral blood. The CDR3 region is CASSLLARQGGNTGELFF. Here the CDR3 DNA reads TGTGCCAGCAGCCTCCTGGCGCGACAGGGAGGAAACACCGGGGAGCTGTTTTTT.